Sequencing of this T cell receptor (beta chain) was carried out in a study of OX40 agonist ivuxolimab in advanced cancers. Overall study context: Patients' therapy was ivuxolimab, an antibody that acts as an agonist of OX40 (CD134). Across the patients, intravenous ivuxolimab was delivered every 2 weeks at 0.01 to 10 mg/kg.

Study-level points and caveats: CD4+ and CD8+ blood T cells expanded clonally by week 6 at 0.1 to 3.0 mg/kg.

The CDR3 totals 13 residues. Trimming removed 4 bases from V and 5 bases from J, with 12 bases in between. The germline gives CDR1 SGHNT, CDR2 YYREEE (reference sequence). Profiling relied on immunoSEQ multiplex PCR, and the TCRdb table lists in-frame clones only, not all of them. Among tens of thousands of clones listed, roughly 87% were seen once. On this clone: Its antigen is as yet unknown.

This receptor was taken from an adult with an advanced solid tumor such as melanoma, head and neck, liver or kidney cancer. The sequenced sample was CD4+ or CD8+ T cells sorted from blood, obtained in a trial of the OX40 agonist ivuxolimab. The J gene is TRBJ2-5, the V gene TRBV5-4; D is perhaps TRBD1 (5 bases). The CDR3 DNA reads as TGTGCCAGCAGCACTCAGGGTGGCGAGACCCAGTACTTC. Protein product: CASSTQGGETQYF.